This T cell receptor beta chain was obtained from a study of graft-versus-host responses after intestinal transplantation. With respect to this clone: The target antigen is unknown.

The CDR3 covers 10 residues. Trimming removed 1 base from V and 8 bases from J, with 0 bases in between. The germline V gene encodes CDR1 SEHNR and CDR2 FQNEAQ (reference sequence). Study-wide results and limits: Ileal or blood samples showed some GvH clones first, and such clones were also found in recipient marrow. Peak levels of circulating GvH clones tracked with early post-transplant HvG declines.

The protocol was immunoSEQ multiplex PCR, while the TCRdb copy is restricted to in-frame clones and leaves out a portion. The sample holds under 80,000 clones, about 90% seen once. Specimen: PBMCs, collected 98 days after intestinal transplantation. This chain uses TRBV7-9 with TRBJ2-1; no clear D gene. The source of this sequence is a human patient who received an intestinal transplant, so some T cells may come from the graft donor. Here the CDR3 DNA reads TGTGCCAGCAGCTTAGATGAGCAGTTCTTC. Translating gives CASSLDEQFF. Full variable domain (rest looked up from reference TRBV7-9 and TRBJ2-1): DTGVSQNPRHKITKRGQNVTFRCDPISEHNRLYWYRQTLGQGPEFLTYFQNEAQLEKSRLLSDRFSAERPKGSFSTLEIQRTEQGDSAMYLCASSLDEQFFGPGTRLTVL.